The 4 T cell receptor beta chains given below trace back to one sample, sequenced in a study of OX40 agonist ivuxolimab in advanced cancers. The protocol was immunoSEQ multiplex PCR, while the TCRdb copy is restricted to in-frame clones and leaves out a portion. The table lists about 80,000 clones, 84% of them singletons. The specimen comprised CD4+ or CD8+ T cells sorted from blood, sampled in a trial of the OX40 agonist ivuxolimab. The receptors stem from an adult with an advanced solid tumor such as melanoma, head and neck, liver or kidney cancer.

The V and J genes are TRBV2 and TRBJ2-3; 10 nucleotides align to TRBD2. The CDR3 loop spans 16 amino acids. Germline loops: CDR1 SNHLY, CDR2 FYNNEI. The V segment lost 6 bases and the J segment 0 bases; nucleotides outside the gene matches: 6. Written as DNA, the CDR3 is TGTGCCAGCAGCGTTGGACTAGCGGTTAGCACAGATACGCAGTATTTT. Translating it yields CASSVGLAVSTDTQYF.

This chain connects TRBV11-2 to TRBJ2-3, with unresolved D. CDR1 and CDR2 from the germline V gene are SGHAT and FQNNGV. Trimming took 1 base from V and 7 from J, leaving 3 bases between them. The length of the CDR3 is 11 residues. The CDR3 is CASSLGNTQYF. As DNA, the CDR3 is TGTGCCAGCAGCTTAGGGAATACGCAGTATTTT. Using reference TRBV11-2 and TRBJ2-3 for the parts outside the CDR3, the full variable domain is EAGVAQSPRYKIIEKRQSVAFWCNPISGHATLYWYQQILGQGPKLLIQFQNNGVVDDSQLPKDRFSAERLKGVDSTLKIQPAKLEDSAVYLCASSLGNTQYFGPGTRLTVL.

The gene calls are TRBV4-1 and TRBJ1-5; 8 nucleotides line up with TRBD1. Losses at the gene ends were 0 bases for V and 2 bases for J; bases not matched to a gene: 3. There are 16 residues in the CDR3. Germline V gene data show CDR1 as MGHRA and CDR2 as YSYEKL. CDR3 region: CASSQDRGQGNQPQHF. The CDR3 nucleotides are TGCGCCAGCAGCCAAGACAGGGGGCAAGGCAATCAGCCCCAGCATTTT.

This rearrangement joins TRBV19 to TRBJ2-7, with TRBD2 matching 12 bases. V lost 3 bases and J lost 3; bases outside the gene matches: 6. This CDR3 is 16 amino acids long. CDR1 and CDR2 (germline): LNHDA, SQIVND (reference sequence). CDR3 DNA: TGTGCCAGTAGTATCCTCGGACTAGCGGGGCACTACGAGCAGTACTTC. Its translation: CASSILGLAGHYEQYF.